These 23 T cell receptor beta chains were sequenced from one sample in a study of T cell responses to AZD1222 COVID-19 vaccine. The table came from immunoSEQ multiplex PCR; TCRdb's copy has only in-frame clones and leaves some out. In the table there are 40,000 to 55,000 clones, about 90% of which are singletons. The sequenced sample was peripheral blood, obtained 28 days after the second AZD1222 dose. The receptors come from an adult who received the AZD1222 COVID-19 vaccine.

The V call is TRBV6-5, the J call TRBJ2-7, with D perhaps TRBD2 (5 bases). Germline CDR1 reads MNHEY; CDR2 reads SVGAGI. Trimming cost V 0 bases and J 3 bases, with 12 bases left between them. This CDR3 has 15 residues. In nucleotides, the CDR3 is TGTGCCAGCAGTTACTCGGCTAGCAGAATCTACGAGCAGTACTTC. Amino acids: CASSYSASRIYEQYF.

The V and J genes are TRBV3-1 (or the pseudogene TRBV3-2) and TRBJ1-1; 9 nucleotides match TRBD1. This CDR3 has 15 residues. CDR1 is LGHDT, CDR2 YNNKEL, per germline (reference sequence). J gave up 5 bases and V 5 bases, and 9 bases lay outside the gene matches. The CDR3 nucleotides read TGTGCCAGCAGCGGGATACAGGGGGCCGAAACTGAAGCTTTCTTT. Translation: CASSGIQGAETEAFF.

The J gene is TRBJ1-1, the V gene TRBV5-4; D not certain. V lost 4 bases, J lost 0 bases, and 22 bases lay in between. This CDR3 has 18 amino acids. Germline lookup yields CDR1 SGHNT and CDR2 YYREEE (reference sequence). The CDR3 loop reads CASSRKTGYNIMNTEAFF. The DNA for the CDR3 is TGTGCCAGCAGCCGGAAAACCGGGTATAACATCATGAACACTGAAGCTTTCTTT.

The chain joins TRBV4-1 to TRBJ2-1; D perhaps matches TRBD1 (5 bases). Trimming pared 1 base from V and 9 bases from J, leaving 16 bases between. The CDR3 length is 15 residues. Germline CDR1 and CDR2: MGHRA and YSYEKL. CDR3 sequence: CASSQVDRREIEQFF. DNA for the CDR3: TGCGCCAGCAGCCAAGTAGACAGAAGGGAAATTGAGCAGTTCTTC.

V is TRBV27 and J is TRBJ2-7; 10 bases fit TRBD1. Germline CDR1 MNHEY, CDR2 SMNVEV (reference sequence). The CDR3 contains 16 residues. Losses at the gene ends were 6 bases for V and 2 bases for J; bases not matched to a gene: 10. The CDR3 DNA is TGTGCCAGCAGGGTAAGACAGGGGGCGCACACCTACGAGCAGTACTTC. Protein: CASRVRQGAHTYEQYF.

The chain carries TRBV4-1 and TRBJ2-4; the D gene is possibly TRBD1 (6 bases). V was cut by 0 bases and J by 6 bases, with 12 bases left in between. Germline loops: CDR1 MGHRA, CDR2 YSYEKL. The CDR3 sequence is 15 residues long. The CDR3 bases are TGCGCCAGCAGCCAAGATAGGACAGTCGGAAACATTCAGTACTTC. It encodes CASSQDRTVGNIQYF.

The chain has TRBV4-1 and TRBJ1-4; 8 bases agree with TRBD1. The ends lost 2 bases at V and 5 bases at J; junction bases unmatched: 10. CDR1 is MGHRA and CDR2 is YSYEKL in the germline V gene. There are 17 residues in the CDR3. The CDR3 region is CASSQLGRQGINEKLFF. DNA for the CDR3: TGCGCCAGCAGCCAATTAGGCAGACAGGGGATAAATGAAAAACTGTTTTTT.

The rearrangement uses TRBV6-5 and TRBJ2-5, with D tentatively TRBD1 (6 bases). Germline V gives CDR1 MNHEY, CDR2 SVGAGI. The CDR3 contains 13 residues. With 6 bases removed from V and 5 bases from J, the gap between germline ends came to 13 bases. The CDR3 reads CASSDRQRETQYF. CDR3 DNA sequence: TGTGCCAGCAGCGACAGGCAAAGGGAGACCCAGTACTTC.

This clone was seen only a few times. CDR3: CASSITGGLAQPQHF. The CDR3 DNA is TGTGCCAGTAGTATAACAGGGGGATTGGCTCAGCCCCAGCATTTT. The V and J genes are TRBV19 and TRBJ1-5; 8 positions agree with TRBD1. The CDR3 has 15 amino acids. Germline V CDR1 and CDR2: LNHDA, SQIVND (reference sequence). V gave up 2 bases and J gave up 6 bases; unmatched junction bases: 6.

Written as DNA, the CDR3 is TGTGCCGGCGCCGGGACTAGCGGGAAAGAGCAGTACTTC. Translated: CAGAGTSGKEQYF. This rearrangement joins TRBV2 to TRBJ2-7, with 13 bases that match TRBD2. The J segment lost 7 bases and the V segment lost 11 bases, leaving 8 bases of the junction unmatched. CDR3 size: 13 residues. Germline assignment: CDR1 SNHLY and CDR2 FYNNEI.

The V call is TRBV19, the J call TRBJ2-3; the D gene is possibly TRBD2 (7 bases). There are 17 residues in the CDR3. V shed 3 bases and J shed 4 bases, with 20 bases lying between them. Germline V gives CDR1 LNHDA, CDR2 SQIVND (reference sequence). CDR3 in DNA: TGTGCCAGTAGTATGGGGGGGAGAGGGGACACGTCAGATACGCAGTATTTT. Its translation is CASSMGGRGDTSDTQYF.

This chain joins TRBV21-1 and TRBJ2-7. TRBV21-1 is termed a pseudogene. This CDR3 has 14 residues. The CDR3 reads CASSKGIRIHEQYF. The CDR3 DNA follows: TGTGCCAGCAGCAAAGGAATAAGGATCCACGAGCAGTACTTC.

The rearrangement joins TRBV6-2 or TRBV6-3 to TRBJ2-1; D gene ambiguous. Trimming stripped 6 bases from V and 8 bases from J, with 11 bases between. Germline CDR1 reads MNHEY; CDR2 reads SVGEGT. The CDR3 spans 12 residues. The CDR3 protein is CASSPRDDEQFF. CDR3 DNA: TGTGCCAGCAGCCCCCGAGACGATGAGCAGTTCTTC.

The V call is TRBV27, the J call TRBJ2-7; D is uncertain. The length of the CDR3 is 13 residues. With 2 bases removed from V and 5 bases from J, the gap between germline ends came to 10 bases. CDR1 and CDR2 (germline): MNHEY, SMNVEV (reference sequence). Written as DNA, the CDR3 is TGTGCCAGCAGTTTAAGAGAAGGAAACGAGCAGTACTTC. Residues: CASSLREGNEQYF.

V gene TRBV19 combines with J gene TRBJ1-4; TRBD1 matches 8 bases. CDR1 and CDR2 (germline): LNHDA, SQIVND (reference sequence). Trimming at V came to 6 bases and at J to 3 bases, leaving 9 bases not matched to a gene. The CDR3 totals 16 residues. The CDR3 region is CASRGQETAANEKLFF. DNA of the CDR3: TGTGCCAGTAGGGGACAGGAAACAGCGGCTAATGAAAAACTGTTTTTT.

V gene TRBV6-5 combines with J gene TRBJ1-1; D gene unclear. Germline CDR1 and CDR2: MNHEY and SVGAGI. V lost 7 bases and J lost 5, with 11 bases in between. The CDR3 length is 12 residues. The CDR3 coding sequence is TGTGCCAGCAAAGACCCGGGGACTGAAGCTTTCTTT. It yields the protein CASKDPGTEAFF.

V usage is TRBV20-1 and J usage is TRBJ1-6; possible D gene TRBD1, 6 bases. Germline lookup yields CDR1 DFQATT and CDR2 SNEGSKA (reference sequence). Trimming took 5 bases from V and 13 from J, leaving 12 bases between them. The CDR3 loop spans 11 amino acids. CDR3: CSAGRGAPLHF. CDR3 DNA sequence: TGCAGTGCTGGGAGGGGGGCTCCCCTCCACTTT.

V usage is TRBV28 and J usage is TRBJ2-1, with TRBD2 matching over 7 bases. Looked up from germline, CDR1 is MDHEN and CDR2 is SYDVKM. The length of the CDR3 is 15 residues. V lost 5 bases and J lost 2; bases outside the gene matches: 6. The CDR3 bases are TGTGCCAGCAGTGTAATAGCGGGCCCCTACAATGAGCAGTTCTTC. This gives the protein CASSVIAGPYNEQFF.

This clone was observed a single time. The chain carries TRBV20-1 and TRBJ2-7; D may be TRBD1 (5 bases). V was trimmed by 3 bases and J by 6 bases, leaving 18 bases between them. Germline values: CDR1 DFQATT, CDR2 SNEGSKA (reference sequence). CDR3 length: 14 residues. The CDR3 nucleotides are TGCAGTGCTAGTGTCCAGGGCGGAATGGGCGAGCAGTACTTC. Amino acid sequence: CSASVQGGMGEQYF.

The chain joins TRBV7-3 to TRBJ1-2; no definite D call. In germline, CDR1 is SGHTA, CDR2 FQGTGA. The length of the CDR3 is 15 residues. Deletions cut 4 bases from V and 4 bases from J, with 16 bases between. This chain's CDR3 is CASSSGPAPIYGYTF. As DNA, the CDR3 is TGTGCCAGCAGCTCCGGGCCCGCTCCAATCTATGGCTACACCTTC.

The chain's CDR3 is CASSLQGSRRQYF. The CDR3 region has the DNA TGTGCCAGCAGCTTGCAGGGGTCCCGTCGGCAGTACTTC. The chain has TRBV5-4 and TRBJ2-7; the D gene is possibly TRBD1 (6 bases). Per the germline V gene, CDR1 is SGHNT and CDR2 is YYREEE (reference sequence). V gave up 1 base and J gave up 9 bases, with 14 bases separating them. The CDR3 covers 13 residues. The full variable domain, rest sourced from reference TRBV5-4 and TRBJ2-7, is ETGVTQSPTHLIKTRGQQVTLRCSSQSGHNTVSWYQQALGQGPQFIFQYYREEENGRGNFPPRFSGLQFPNYSSELNVNALELDDSALYLCASSLQGSRRQYFGPGTRLTVT.

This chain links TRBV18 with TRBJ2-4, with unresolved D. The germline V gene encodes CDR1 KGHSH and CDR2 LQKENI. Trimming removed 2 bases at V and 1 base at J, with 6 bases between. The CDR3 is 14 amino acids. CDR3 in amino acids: CASSPERAKNIQYF. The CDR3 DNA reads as TGTGCCAGCTCACCAGAACGGGCCAAAAACATTCAGTACTTC. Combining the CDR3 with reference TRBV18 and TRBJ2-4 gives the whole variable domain NAGVMQNPRHLVRRRGQEARLRCSPMKGHSHVYWYRQLPEEGLKFMVYLQKENIIDESGMPKERFSAEFPKEGPSILRIQQVVRGDSAAYFCASSPERAKNIQYFGAGTRLSVL.

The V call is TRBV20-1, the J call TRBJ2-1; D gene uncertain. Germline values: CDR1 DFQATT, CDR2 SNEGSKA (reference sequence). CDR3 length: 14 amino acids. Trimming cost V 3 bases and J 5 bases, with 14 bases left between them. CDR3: CSASTSPFDNEQFF. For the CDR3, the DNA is TGCAGTGCTAGTACTTCACCTTTCGACAATGAGCAGTTCTTC.